A single sample gave rise to the 25 T cell receptor beta chains below, sequenced in a study of CD8 T cells in Susac syndrome. When the RNA was reverse transcribed, random hexamers were used with an input of roughly 0.5 to 1 ug. TCRdb itself ran the immunoSEQ multiplex PCR reads through MiXCR, one entry per CDR3 protein. The data show hundreds of thousands of distinct CDR3 sequences, about 85% seen once. The sequenced sample consisted of CD8+ T cells from PBMCs. All receptors derive from a human donor with multiple sclerosis.

This chain joins TRBV19 and TRBJ1-5; TRBD1 is a possible D gene (5 bases). The germline V gene encodes CDR1 LNHDA and CDR2 SQIVND (reference sequence). There are 13 residues in the CDR3. The V and J ends lost 3 bases and 3 bases respectively, with 6 bases between them. DNA of the CDR3: TGTGCCAGTAGTATGGGGCTCAATCAGCCCCAGCATTTT. Translating gives CASSMGLNQPQHF.

This chain links TRBV20-1 with TRBJ2-7; D remains ambiguous. Trimming stripped 3 bases from V and 2 bases from J, with 14 bases between. Germline V gives CDR1 DFQATT, CDR2 SNEGSKA (reference sequence). The CDR3 is 14 amino acids. The CDR3 DNA follows: TGCAGTGCTAGCTTAGAAGTCCGACCCTACGAGCAGTACTTC. Amino acid sequence: CSASLEVRPYEQYF.

The count of this clonotype is one. This chain uses TRBV14 with TRBJ2-1; D is unresolved. The CDR3 has 13 amino acids. Germline V gene lookup returns CDR1 SGHDN and CDR2 FVKESK. Trimming removed 7 bases at V and 2 bases at J, with 9 bases between. The chain's CDR3 is CASNQRPYNEQFF. Written as DNA, the CDR3 is TGTGCCAGCAACCAGCGCCCCTACAATGAGCAGTTCTTC.

The chain is built from TRBV14 and TRBJ2-1; D call uncertain. This CDR3 comprises 16 residues. Looked up from germline, CDR1 is SGHDN and CDR2 is FVKESK. V was trimmed by 5 bases and J by 4 bases, leaving 18 bases between them. The CDR3 here is CASSTWPDKLYNEQFF. CDR3 nucleotides: TGTGCCAGCAGCACCTGGCCCGATAAGTTATACAATGAGCAGTTCTTC.

The genes are TRBV9 and TRBJ1-4; D unclear. Germline V gene sequence: CDR1 SGDLS, CDR2 YYNGEE. Trimming stripped 3 bases from V and 0 bases from J, with 6 bases between. This CDR3 contains 14 residues. The CDR3 loop is CASSGGSTNEKLFF. Written as DNA, the CDR3 is TGTGCCAGCAGCGGAGGATCAACTAATGAAAAACTGTTTTTT.

This clonotype has only a few counts. The J gene is TRBJ2-7, the V gene TRBV4-2; 11 positions agree with TRBD2. Trimming cost V 0 bases and J 5 bases; bases outside gene matches: 6. CDR1 is LGHNA, CDR2 YNFKEQ, per germline. CDR3 size: 16 residues. The CDR3 sequence is CASSQDDTSGSHEQYF. CDR3 bases: TGTGCCAGCAGCCAAGATGATACTAGCGGGAGCCACGAGCAGTACTTC.

This sequence joins TRBV20-1 and TRBJ2-7; D gene unclear. The length of the CDR3 is 11 residues. Trimming removed 2 bases at V and 1 base at J, with 3 bases between. Germline V gene lookup returns CDR1 DFQATT and CDR2 SNEGSKA (reference sequence). CDR3 region: CSARISYEQYF. The CDR3 nucleotides read TGCAGTGCTAGAATTTCCTACGAGCAGTACTTC.

The gene calls are TRBV30 and TRBJ2-1; D may be TRBD2 (6 bases). The V gene's germline CDR1 is GTSNPN and CDR2 SVGIG (reference sequence). The CDR3 has 14 amino acids. V lost 3 bases and J 4 bases, leaving 13 bases between the germline ends. Here the CDR3 reads CAWRGGSGYNEQFF. CDR3 bases: TGTGCCTGGAGGGGGGGTAGCGGTTACAATGAGCAGTTCTTC.

The J gene is TRBJ2-2, the V gene TRBV9; 11 positions agree with TRBD2. The V segment lost 0 bases and the J segment 3 bases; nucleotides outside the gene matches: 1. The CDR3 is 16 residues long. Per germline, CDR1 SGDLS and CDR2 YYNGEE. Here the CDR3 DNA reads TGTGCCAGCAGCGTAGCTAGCGGGAGGCACACCGGGGAGCTGTTTTTT. This sequence encodes CASSVASGRHTGELFF. The whole variable domain, filled in from reference TRBV9 and TRBJ2-2, reads DSGVTQTPKHLITATGQRVTLRCSPRSGDLSVYWYQQSLDQGLQFLIQYYNGEERAKGNILERFSAQQFPDLHSELNLSSLELGDSALYFCASSVASGRHTGELFFGEGSRLTVL.

The chain joins TRBV7-3 to TRBJ2-2; 7 bases are a match to TRBD2. The J segment lost 1 base and the V segment lost 3 bases, leaving 8 bases of the junction unmatched. The CDR3 extends over 17 amino acids. Per the germline V gene, CDR1 is SGHTA and CDR2 is FQGTGA. CDR3 residues: CASSFLAGELNTGELFF. The CDR3 DNA reads as TGTGCCAGCAGCTTTTTGGCGGGAGAACTGAACACCGGGGAGCTGTTTTTT.

The chain uses TRBV10-3 and TRBJ2-4, with D perhaps matching TRBD1 (6 bases). CDR3 size: 12 residues. V lost 4 bases and J lost 13, with 14 bases in between. CDR1 is ENHRY and CDR2 is SYGVKD in the germline V gene. DNA of the CDR3: TGTGCCATCAGTGCACCACAGGGCCACCAGTACTTC. Translating it yields CAISAPQGHQYF.

The V call is TRBV27, the J call TRBJ2-5; D gene unclear. Trimming removed 6 bases at V and 0 bases at J, with 2 bases between. The CDR3 length is 11 residues. Germline V gene data show CDR1 as MNHEY and CDR2 as SMNVEV (reference sequence). CDR3 sequence (DNA): TGTGCCAGCAGGCACCAAGAGACCCAGTACTTC. Translating gives CASRHQETQYF.

The rearrangement uses TRBV20-1 and TRBJ1-2; the D gene is possibly TRBD1 (5 bases). Trimming cost V 2 bases and J 8 bases, with 24 bases left between them. There are 16 residues in the CDR3. The germline CDR1 and CDR2 sequences are DFQATT and SNEGSKA (reference sequence). Written as DNA, the CDR3 is TGCAGTGCTAGACCGGAATTTCGGGGCTTATCGGGAGGCTACACCTTC. Translated, it gives CSARPEFRGLSGGYTF.

V usage is TRBV12-3 or TRBV12-4 and J usage is TRBJ1-1; 8 nucleotides match TRBD1. The CDR3 consists of 14 residues. Trimming took 7 bases from V and 1 from J; bases not matched to a gene: 5. In DNA form, the CDR3 reads TGTGCCAGCAAATTAGACAGGGGGAACACTGAAGCTTTCTTT. Protein sequence: CASKLDRGNTEAFF.

This clonotype appeared a few times. The J gene is TRBJ2-1, the V gene TRBV6-6; D gene unclear. This CDR3 has 14 residues. Per germline, CDR1 MNHNY and CDR2 SVGAGI (reference sequence). Between the trimmed V and J ends, which lost 0 bases and 8 bases, there was a span of 11 bases. CDR3 DNA sequence: TGTGCCAGCAGTTACTCCCGGCTCCCCGATGAGCAGTTCTTC. Translated: CASSYSRLPDEQFF.

This rearrangement joins TRBV30 to TRBJ2-1, with D uncertain. Trimming removed 2 bases at V and 7 bases at J, with 9 bases between. The CDR3 length is 12 residues. Germline V gene sequence: CDR1 GTSNPN, CDR2 SVGIG (reference sequence). The CDR3 sequence: CAWSLGRNEQFF. In DNA form, the CDR3 reads TGTGCCTGGAGTCTCGGTCGGAATGAGCAGTTCTTC. Drawing the rest from reference TRBV30 and TRBJ2-1, the complete variable domain is SQTIHQWPATLVQPVGSPLSLECTVEGTSNPNLYWYRQAAGRGLQLLFYSVGIGQISSEVPQNLSASRPQDRQFILSSKKLLLSDSGFYLCAWSLGRNEQFFGPGTRLTVL.

The chain couples TRBV28 to TRBJ2-6, with D unresolved. The V and J ends lost 5 bases and 0 bases respectively, with 11 bases between them. Germline assignment: CDR1 MDHEN and CDR2 SYDVKM. The length of the CDR3 is 16 residues. CDR3 sequence: CASSPRKGSGANVLTF. Written as DNA, the CDR3 is TGTGCCAGCAGTCCCCGGAAGGGCTCTGGGGCCAACGTCCTGACTTTC.

This chain connects TRBV11-2 to TRBJ2-3, with 9 bases identical to TRBD1. CDR3 size: 15 residues. Germline CDR1 reads SGHAT; CDR2 reads FQNNGV. V lost 4 bases and J lost 8; bases outside the gene matches: 10. For the CDR3, the DNA is TGTGCCAGCAGCTCACCGGGACAGGGACTCGGTACGCAGTATTTT. Residues: CASSSPGQGLGTQYF.

This clonotype has only one observation. The CDR3 region is CASSWTSGRGNEQFF. The CDR3, as DNA: TGTGCCAGCAGCTGGACTAGCGGGAGGGGAAATGAGCAGTTCTTC. The gene calls are TRBV7-9 and TRBJ2-1; TRBD2 agrees at 15 bases. The J segment lost 7 bases and the V segment lost 4 bases, leaving 2 bases of the junction unmatched. This CDR3 is 15 amino acids long. The germline V gene encodes CDR1 SEHNR and CDR2 FQNEAQ (reference sequence).

This clonotype has only one observation. This chain uses TRBV28 with TRBJ1-5; D is uncertain. The germline V gene encodes CDR1 MDHEN and CDR2 SYDVKM. This CDR3 spans 14 amino acids. Trimming cost V 8 bases and J 3 bases, with 14 bases left between them. The chain's CDR3 is CASSPRLINQPQHF. The CDR3 nucleotides are TGTGCCAGCTCTCCAAGGCTAATCAATCAGCCCCAGCATTTT. The full variable domain, with the rest looked up from reference TRBV28 and TRBJ1-5, is DVKVTQSSRYLVKRTGEKVFLECVQDMDHENMFWYRQDPGLGLRLIYFSYDVKMKEKGDIPEGYSVSREKKERFSLILESASTNQTSMYLCASSPRLINQPQHFGDGTRLSIL.

The genes are TRBV27 and TRBJ2-3, with D unresolved. This CDR3 has 11 amino acids. The germline gives CDR1 MNHEY, CDR2 SMNVEV (reference sequence). V was pared by 4 bases and J by 9 bases, with 8 bases between. The CDR3 DNA reads TGTGCCAGCAGTTCACTTAGCACGCAGTATTTT. Translated: CASSSLSTQYF.

The chain employs TRBV18 and TRBJ2-7, with D hard to call. The CDR3 length is 14 residues. CDR1 is KGHSH, CDR2 LQKENI, per germline. The ends were cut back, 3 bases at V and 3 bases at J, with 12 bases in the middle. This chain's CDR3 is CASSPLVPYYEQYF. As DNA, the CDR3 is TGTGCCAGCTCACCGCTTGTCCCATACTACGAGCAGTACTTC.

The chain links TRBV6-1 to TRBJ1-4, with D hard to call. V shed 7 bases and J shed 0 bases, with 15 bases lying between them. The germline CDR1 and CDR2 sequences are MNHNS and SASEGT. The length of the CDR3 is 16 residues. The CDR3 reads CASTAWVHATNEKLFF. The CDR3, as DNA: TGTGCCAGCACGGCCTGGGTCCATGCAACTAATGAAAAACTGTTTTTT.

This chain uses TRBV3-1 with TRBJ1-6; D ambiguous. The CDR3 runs to 15 residues. Germline V gene data show CDR1 as LGHDT and CDR2 as YNNKEL (reference sequence). With 0 bases removed from V and 10 bases from J, the gap between germline ends came to 13 bases. The CDR3 region has the DNA TGTGCCAGCAGCCAAGAGTCTGGGAAAGGATCACCCCTCCACTTT. Translating it yields CASSQESGKGSPLHF. Together with reference TRBV3-1 and TRBJ1-6, the CDR3 gives the full variable domain: DTAVSQTPKYLVTQMGNDKSIKCEQNLGHDTMYWYKQDSKKFLKIMFSYNNKELIINETVPNRFSPKSPDKAHLNLHINSLELGDSAVYFCASSQESGKGSPLHFGNGTRLTVT.

The chain carries TRBV20-1 and TRBJ2-7; the D gene is possibly TRBD2 (6 bases). The CDR3 loop spans 17 amino acids. Trimming took 0 bases from V and 2 from J, leaving 20 bases between them. Germline loops: CDR1 DFQATT, CDR2 SNEGSKA (reference sequence). The CDR3 protein is CSARDRWVGGDPYEQYF. Written as DNA, the CDR3 is TGCAGTGCTAGAGATCGATGGGTCGGGGGAGACCCCTACGAGCAGTACTTC.